This section outlines one T cell receptor beta chain sequence together with its context. Libraries were prepared by immunoSEQ multiplex PCR; TCRdb keeps only in-frame clonotypes and omits some of them. The repertoire holds 350,000 to 450,000 clones, with approximately 90% as singletons. Germline V gene data show CDR1 as SNHLY and CDR2 as FYNNEI. CDR3 length: 15 residues. V shed 4 bases and J 2 bases; nucleotides not matched to a gene: 5. This sample stems from a study of blood T cell repertoires in COVID-19. Whole-study context: The study drew acute and convalescent COVID-19 samples from the United States, Italy and Spain.

The specimen sequenced was PBMCs or T cells enriched from blood (not recorded which). The receptor was isolated from a young woman who had been exposed to COVID-19. V gene TRBV2 combines with J gene TRBJ2-4; 7 bases match TRBD2. CDR3 protein: CASSVETSTKNIQYF. As DNA, the CDR3 is TGTGCCAGCAGTGTTGAGACTAGCACCAAAAACATTCAGTACTTC.